A single TCR beta chain is shown here with its context. It has no known antigen specificity. No base qualities exist here, and no much larger clone lies one base off it. The listed sequencing device is Illumina HiSeq 1500. TCRdb trimmed the raw reads at Q25, called clones with MiXCR and kept productive beta chains. Rows are unified per CDR3 protein, each entry keeping the most common DNA and genes. Here the sample has approximately 30,000 distinct CDR3 sequences; 15% to 20% occur a single time. The ten largest account for roughly 80% of the sample. The entry originates in a study of T cell repertoires in cytomegalovirus infection (dated by TCRdb to between 2017 and 2020). Regarding the complete study: Recently identified HLA-C-restricted CMV epitopes, whose presentation resists viral immunomodulation, were targeted by peptide stimulations together with well-studied HLA-B-restricted epitopes. Because public TCR beta signatures pointed to carriage of CMV infection together with the matching HLA type, the HLA type of each donor mattered for the analysis. Results the study describes overall, beyond this receptor: The ex vivo response was dominated by HLA-C-restricted CMV-specific TCR beta clonotypes, which also provided the single most frequent clonotype in two of eight donors. In both this cohort and an independent cohort of 352 donors, the cumulative frequency of public TCR beta family members distinguished carriers of CMV infection plus the relevant HLA type.

The treatment or condition label corresponds to: in vitro stimulation with specific CMV peptide epitopes to enrich CMV-specific T cells. The specimen was CD8+ T cells from cultured PBMCs, collected from culture after CMV antigen stimulation. This clonotype was obtained from a human donor in good health (CMV status not recorded). Some clones in this sample may be carry-over from other donors' samples.

The base sequence is TGTGCCAGCAGGCCGTACCGATCCGTTCTCTACGAGCAGTACTTC. Its translation reads: CASRPYRSVLYEQYF. The V and J segments used are TRBV28 and TRBJ2-7; the D gene cannot be resolved reliably. The CDR3 holds 15 amino acids from the cysteine to the phenylalanine. Of all the DNA, just the CDR3 is kept, 45 bases in frame from base 1. A distance of 18 bases separates the germline ends of V and J, which lose 6 bases and 3 bases respectively. Via the germline V gene, CDR1 is MDHEN and CDR2 SYDVKM.